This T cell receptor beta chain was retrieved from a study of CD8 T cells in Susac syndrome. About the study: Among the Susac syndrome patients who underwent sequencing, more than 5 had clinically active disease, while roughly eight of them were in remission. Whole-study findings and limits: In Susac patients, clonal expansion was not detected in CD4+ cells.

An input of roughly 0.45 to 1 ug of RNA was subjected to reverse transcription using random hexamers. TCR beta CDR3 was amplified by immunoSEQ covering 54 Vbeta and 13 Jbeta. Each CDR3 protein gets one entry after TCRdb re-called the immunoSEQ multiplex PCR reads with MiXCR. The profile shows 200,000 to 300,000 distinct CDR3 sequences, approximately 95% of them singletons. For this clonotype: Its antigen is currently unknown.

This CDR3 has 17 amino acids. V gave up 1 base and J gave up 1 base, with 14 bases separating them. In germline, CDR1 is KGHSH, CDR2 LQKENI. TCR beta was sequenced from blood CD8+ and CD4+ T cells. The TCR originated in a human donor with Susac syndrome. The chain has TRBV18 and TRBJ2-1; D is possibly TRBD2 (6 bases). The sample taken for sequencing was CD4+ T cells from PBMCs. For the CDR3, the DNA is TGTGCCAGCTCACCACGATCCGGGAGTGTTTCCTACAATGAGCAGTTCTTC. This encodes CASSPRSGSVSYNEQFF.